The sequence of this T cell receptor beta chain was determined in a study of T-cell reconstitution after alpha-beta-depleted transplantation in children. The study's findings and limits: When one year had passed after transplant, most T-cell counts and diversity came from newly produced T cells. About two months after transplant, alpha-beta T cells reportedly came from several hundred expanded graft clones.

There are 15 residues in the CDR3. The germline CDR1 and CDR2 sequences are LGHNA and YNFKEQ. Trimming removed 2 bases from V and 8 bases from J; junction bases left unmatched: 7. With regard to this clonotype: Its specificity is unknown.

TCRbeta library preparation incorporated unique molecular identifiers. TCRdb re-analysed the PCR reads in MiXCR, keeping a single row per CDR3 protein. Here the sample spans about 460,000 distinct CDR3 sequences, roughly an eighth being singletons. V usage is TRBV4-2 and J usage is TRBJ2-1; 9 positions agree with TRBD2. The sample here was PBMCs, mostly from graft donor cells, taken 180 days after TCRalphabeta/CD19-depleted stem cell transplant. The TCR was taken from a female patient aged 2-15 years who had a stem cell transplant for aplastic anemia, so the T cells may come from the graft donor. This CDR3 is CASSQSSGMSHEQFF. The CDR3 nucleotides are TGTGCCAGCAGCCAATCTAGCGGGATGAGTCATGAGCAGTTCTTC.